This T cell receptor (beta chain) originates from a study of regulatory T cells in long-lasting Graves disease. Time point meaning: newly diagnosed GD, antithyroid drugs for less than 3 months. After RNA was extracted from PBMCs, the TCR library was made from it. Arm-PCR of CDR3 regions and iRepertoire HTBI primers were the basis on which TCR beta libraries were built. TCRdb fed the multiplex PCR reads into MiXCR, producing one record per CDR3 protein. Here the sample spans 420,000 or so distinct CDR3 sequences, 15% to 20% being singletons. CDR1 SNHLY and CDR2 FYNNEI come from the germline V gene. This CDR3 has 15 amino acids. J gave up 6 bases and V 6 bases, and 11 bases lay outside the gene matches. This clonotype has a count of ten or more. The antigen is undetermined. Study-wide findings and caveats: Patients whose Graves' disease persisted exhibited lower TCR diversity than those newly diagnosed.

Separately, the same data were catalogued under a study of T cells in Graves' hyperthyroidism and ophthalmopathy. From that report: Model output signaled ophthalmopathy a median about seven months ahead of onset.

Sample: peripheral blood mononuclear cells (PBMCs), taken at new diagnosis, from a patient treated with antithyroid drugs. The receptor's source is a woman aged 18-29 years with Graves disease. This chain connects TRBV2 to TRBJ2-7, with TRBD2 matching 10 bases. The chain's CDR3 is CASRSSSGSLSEQYF. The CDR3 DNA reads TGTGCCAGCAGGTCCTCTAGCGGGAGTCTTTCCGAGCAGTACTTC.